The present entry profiles one T cell receptor beta chain with its context. Which antigen it targets is not known. No base qualities exist here, and no much larger clone lies one base off it. This sample was included in a study of sequential checkpoint blockade in melanoma (dated by TCRdb to the late 2010s). Regarding the study in general: Patients were assigned by 1:1 randomization to either first-line nivolumab followed by ipilimumab (arm A) or ipilimumab followed by nivolumab (arm B). Both trial sequences were followed by maintenance nivolumab.

TCRbeta CDR3 regions were immunosequenced from genomic DNA with the immunoSEQ Assay. Prior to high-throughput sequencing, genomic DNA was amplified by bias-controlled multiplex PCR. Processing in the source paper ran as follows. To quantify the absolute abundance of each unique TCRbeta CDR3 region, the sequences were collapsed and filtered. Clonality, defined as 1 minus Pielou's evenness, was calculated using only productive rearrangements. Clones with significantly greater frequencies in on-treatment versus baseline samples were identified using a previously published method. The clones in this table, taken by TCRdb from immuneACCESS, are in-frame only. Not every clone is retained; where verified, under half of the shortfall comes from an unresolved V gene, and the cause of the rest is unknown. V, J and clone size are taken as reported in that table, and D and trimming were inferred from the DNA itself. The sample data list some 19,000 clones, and roughly two thirds of these were observed just once. The top ten constitute over 9.5% of the sample.

Taken with the paper, the label for treatment or condition translates to: randomized to nivolumab then ipilimumab (arm A) or the reverse (arm B). None of the patients in the trial had previously been given DNA-damaging chemotherapy. On a FACS Aria II flow cytometer, live CD3+CD8+ cells that were negative for CD19 and CD56 were sorted from thawed PBMCs. CheckMate 064, a randomized, open-label phase II trial of sequential checkpoint blockade, was the source of the samples, all of which came from patients with melanoma. Leukapheresis was used to collect peripheral blood mononuclear cells, which were then purified with Ficoll-Paque and frozen in human serum with about 10% DMSO. Right after sorting, the blood CD3+CD8+ cells were verified to be >98% pure, and DNA extraction followed. Study-wide conclusions, independent of this receptor: The response-prediction model combining TCR metrics and mutation burden needs validation in larger, independent patient cohorts.

The source is a human donor with melanoma. The sample here was CD8+ T cells sorted from blood (inferred from file names), taken from a patient given nivolumab and ipilimumab in sequence.

CDR3 protein: CASSEGGGYTF. The nucleotides are TGTGCCAGCAGTGAAGGAGGAGGCTACACCTTC. In this chain, TRBV6-1 is recombined with TRBJ1-2; the D gene identity is not certain. Via the germline V gene, CDR1 is MNHNS and CDR2 SASEGT. V is reduced by 1 base and J by 8 bases, leaving a spacing of 5 bases between them. The CDR3 spans 11 residues, from the cysteine through the phenylalanine. The CDR3 DNA has 33 bases and is translated from base 1.